One sample yielded the 9 T cell receptor beta chains listed below, sequenced in a study of T-cell reconstitution after alpha-beta-depleted transplantation in children. Library preparation (for TCRbeta) was performed with unique molecular identifiers. Each CDR3 protein gets one entry after TCRdb re-called the PCR reads with MiXCR. In the table there are just under 350,000 distinct CDR3 sequences, roughly 17% of which are singletons. The sequences come from PBMCs, mostly from graft donor cells, collected 360 days after TCRalphabeta/CD19-depleted stem cell transplant. These receptors originate from a male patient aged 2 to 10 who had a stem cell transplant for acute lymphoblastic leukemia, so the T cells may come from the graft donor.

V is TRBV9 and J is TRBJ2-1; TRBD1 or TRBD2 may be the D gene (7 bases each). CDR1 and CDR2 (germline): SGDLS, YYNGEE. CDR3 length equals 16 residues. V gave up 0 bases and J gave up 4 bases, with 14 bases separating them. CDR3 loop: CASSVGGGQPYNEQFF. CDR3 DNA: TGTGCCAGCAGCGTAGGGGGGGGACAGCCATACAATGAGCAGTTCTTC.

The gene calls are TRBV5-5 and TRBJ2-7, with 11 bases matching TRBD2. Germline trimming cut 2 bases from V and 1 base from J; bases unmatched to any gene: 2. This CDR3 has 15 residues. The germline V gene encodes CDR1 SGHKS and CDR2 YYEKEE (reference sequence). The CDR3: CASSFLAGGSYEQYF. CDR3 sequence (DNA): TGTGCCAGCAGCTTCCTAGCGGGAGGTTCCTACGAGCAGTACTTC.

The rearrangement links TRBV5-6 to TRBJ2-2; D is perhaps TRBD1 (7 bases). The CDR3 has 18 amino acids. The V end was cut by 7 bases, the J end by 6 bases, with 28 bases between. The germline gives CDR1 SGHDT, CDR2 YYEEEE. CDR3 coding DNA: TGTGCCAGCGCTAAGGGACAGCCGGGACTCGGGGTGGCCGGGGAGCTGTTTTTT. Protein: CASAKGQPGLGVAGELFF.

This clonotype came up a few times. The CDR3 region has the DNA TGTGCCAGCAGTCCCCGGGACACCTTTGAGCAGTACTTC. Translation: CASSPRDTFEQYF. The J gene is TRBJ2-7, the V gene TRBV12-3 or TRBV12-4; possible D gene TRBD1, 6 bases. The CDR3 is made up of 13 amino acids. V lost 5 bases and J 7 bases, leaving 15 bases between the germline ends.

As to this clonotype: A clone one base away is much larger, so this may be a read error. This chain connects TRBV29-1 to TRBJ2-2, with 10 bases aligning to TRBD1. In germline, CDR1 is SQVTM, CDR2 ANQGSEA. The CDR3 contains 14 residues. Unmatched junction bases numbered 4, after V lost 8 bases and J lost 1 base. The CDR3 protein is CSCWTGGNTGELFF. CDR3 in DNA: TGCAGCTGCTGGACAGGGGGGAACACCGGGGAGCTGTTTTTT.

The gene calls are TRBV29-1 and TRBJ2-7, with D uncertain. Trimming removed 5 bases at V and 0 bases at J, with 11 bases between. This CDR3 spans 13 amino acids. The V gene's germline CDR1 is SQVTM and CDR2 ANQGSEA. CDR3 DNA sequence: TGCAGCGTTCCGGCGGAGAGCTCCTACGAGCAGTACTTC. It specifies CSVPAESSYEQYF.

The chain is built from TRBV20-1 and TRBJ2-3; 13 bases fit TRBD2. The J segment lost 2 bases and the V segment lost 6 bases, leaving 11 bases of the junction unmatched. Germline CDR1 and CDR2: DFQATT and SNEGSKA (reference sequence). The length of the CDR3 is 17 residues. CDR3 DNA: TGCAGTGCCCGGACTAGCGGGAGCAACACACACACAGATACGCAGTATTTT. Protein: CSARTSGSNTHTDTQYF.

The CDR3 region has the DNA TGTGCCAGCGGGCCAGGGACTAGCCTATCCTACGAGCAGTACTTC. The encoded protein is CASGPGTSLSYEQYF. The gene calls are TRBV6-1 and TRBJ2-7; 9 bases are a match to TRBD2. This CDR3 has 15 residues. Germline-derived CDR1 and CDR2 are MNHNS and SASEGT. Germline trimming cut 8 bases from V and 1 base from J; bases unmatched to any gene: 9.

This clonotype was seen only a few times. The chain recombines TRBV4-3 with TRBJ1-1, with D possibly TRBD1 on 5 matching bases. In germline, CDR1 is LGHNA, CDR2 YSLEER. This CDR3 has 16 residues. The germline V and J ends were trimmed by 0 bases and 4 bases, with 15 bases remaining between them. In DNA, the CDR3 is TGCGCCAGCAGCCAAGAATGGGCAGGAGGGACCACTGAAGCTTTCTTT. It translates to CASSQEWAGGTTEAFF.